The 21 T cell receptor beta chains below were found in one sample sequenced in a study of cytomegalovirus exposure and HLA in healthy donors. PCR primers comprised 60 Vbeta and 13 Jbeta primers. Libraries were prepared by immunoSEQ multiplex PCR; TCRdb keeps only in-frame clonotypes and omits some of them. This sample yields about 130,000 clones, of which about two thirds are seen a single time; 2.6% belongs to the top ten. The source material was PBMCs. These receptor sequences come from a woman aged 60-75 years in good health and CMV-seropositive.

This chain connects TRBV6-6 to TRBJ2-6, with D unresolved. Germline V gives CDR1 MNHNY, CDR2 SVGAGI (reference sequence). V was trimmed by 2 bases and J by 0 bases, leaving 5 bases between them. This CDR3 has 15 residues. CDR3: CASSYRPSGANVLTF. The CDR3 DNA sequence: TGTGCCAGCAGTTACCGTCCCTCTGGGGCCAACGTCCTGACTTTC.

The chain links TRBV19 to TRBJ2-1, with TRBD1 matching 8 bases. V lost 6 bases and J lost 0; bases outside the gene matches: 1. The CDR3 contains 14 residues. The germline CDR1 and CDR2 sequences are LNHDA and SQIVND (reference sequence). The CDR3 DNA follows: TGTGCCAGTAGGGACAGGGCCTCCTACAATGAGCAGTTCTTC. Translating gives CASRDRASYNEQFF.

This chain joins TRBV7-9 and TRBJ2-5; 12 nucleotides align to TRBD2. J gave up 5 bases and V 4 bases, and 11 bases lay outside the gene matches. Germline V CDR1 and CDR2: SEHNR, FQNEAQ (reference sequence). The CDR3 consists of 17 residues. CDR3 bases: TGTGCCAGCAGCTCTACTCCTAGCGGGGGGGCCGAGGAGACCCAGTACTTC. It codes for CASSSTPSGGAEETQYF.

On this clone itself: Different DNA sequences within this sample yield the same CDR3. The rearrangement joins TRBV18 to TRBJ1-5; 7 nucleotides agree with TRBD1. Germline CDR1 is KGHSH and CDR2 is LQKENI. CDR3 length equals 14 residues. J was trimmed by 2 bases and V by 6 bases; bases with no gene match: 4. CDR3 sequence reads: CASSQTGGNQPQHF. In nucleotides, the CDR3 is TGTGCCAGCTCCCAAACAGGGGGCAATCAGCCCCAGCATTTT.

The CDR3 DNA follows: TGTGCCAGCAGCGTTTGGGGGGCAGATACGCAGTATTTT. It is translated as CASSVWGADTQYF. This chain connects TRBV9 to TRBJ2-3; D is perhaps TRBD2 (6 bases). The CDR3 covers 13 residues. V was pared by 2 bases and J by 4 bases, with 8 bases between. The germline CDR1 and CDR2 sequences are SGDLS and YYNGEE.

The V call is TRBV19, the J call TRBJ2-3, with 7 bases matching TRBD1. The CDR3 is 14 residues long. The V gene end was trimmed by 6 bases and the J gene end by 2 bases; junction bases not matched to a gene: 5. Germline V lookup: CDR1 LNHDA, CDR2 SQIVND (reference sequence). CDR3 coding DNA: TGTGCCAGTAGGGTACAGGGGACCACAGATACGCAGTATTTT. Translated: CASRVQGTTDTQYF.

The chain links TRBV18 to TRBJ2-4; 7 nucleotides line up with TRBD2. Germline loops: CDR1 KGHSH, CDR2 LQKENI. The CDR3 has 13 residues. V shed 3 bases and J 9 bases; nucleotides not matched to a gene: 5. The CDR3 DNA follows: TGTGCCAGCTCACCCCGAGGGGAGGGCATTCAGTACTTC. Protein sequence: CASSPRGEGIQYF.

The chain carries TRBV6-5 and TRBJ2-1, with 12 bases fitting TRBD2. Germline assignment: CDR1 MNHEY and CDR2 SVGAGI. The CDR3 sequence is 15 residues long. The V and J ends lost 2 bases and 6 bases, in that order; junction bases with no gene match: 2. DNA of the CDR3: TGTGCCAGCAGTTACAGGACTAGCGGGGCCAATGAGCAGTTCTTC. It yields the protein CASSYRTSGANEQFF.

This chain uses TRBV27 with TRBJ1-4; D is undetermined. V lost 3 bases, J lost 7 bases, and 24 bases lay in between. The CDR3 runs to 18 residues. Per germline, CDR1 MNHEY and CDR2 SMNVEV (reference sequence). This CDR3 is CASSLTFFSAGVGEKLFF. CDR3 sequence (DNA): TGTGCCAGCAGTTTGACGTTCTTTTCCGCGGGTGTCGGTGAAAAACTGTTTTTT.

This chain uses TRBV6-1 with TRBJ1-5; 7 nucleotides agree with TRBD1. Germline V gene data show CDR1 as MNHNS and CDR2 as SASEGT. The CDR3 length is 16 residues. V lost 1 base, J lost 5 bases, and 8 bases stayed unmatched. The CDR3 loop is CASSEEGAIGYQPQHF. The CDR3 region has the DNA TGTGCCAGCAGTGAAGAGGGGGCAATAGGGTATCAGCCCCAGCATTTT.

V gene TRBV13 combines with J gene TRBJ2-7, with 8 bases that match TRBD1. Per the germline V gene, CDR1 is PRHDT and CDR2 is FYEKMQ (reference sequence). The CDR3 runs 14 residues. With V trimmed by 5 bases and J by 4 bases, 7 bases remained unmatched. The DNA of the CDR3 is TGTGCCAGCAGCCTAAGGACAGGGCGGTACGAGCAGTACTTC. This translates into CASSLRTGRYEQYF.

The chain is built from TRBV7-8 and TRBJ2-5; 11 bases align to TRBD2. Germline V gives CDR1 SGHVS, CDR2 FQNEAQ. V gave up 5 bases and J gave up 7 bases; unmatched junction bases: 6. The CDR3 is 14 residues long. This CDR3 is CASSTRLAGLTQYF. DNA of the CDR3: TGTGCCAGCAGCACCCGACTAGCGGGGTTGACCCAGTACTTC.

V gene TRBV29-1 combines with J gene TRBJ1-1; TRBD1 agrees at 11 bases. Per germline, CDR1 SQVTM and CDR2 ANQGSEA. The V segment lost 5 bases and the J segment 5 bases; nucleotides outside the gene matches: 13. This CDR3 comprises 16 residues. The CDR3 nucleotides are TGCAGCGTTTTCTTAATTCGGGGACAGGGGGGAACTGAAGCTTTCTTT. This codes for CSVFLIRGQGGTEAFF.

V is TRBV2 and J is TRBJ2-7; a possible D gene is TRBD2 (5 bases). Germline values: CDR1 SNHLY, CDR2 FYNNEI. This CDR3 has 12 residues. Trimming pared 4 bases from V and 4 bases from J, leaving 8 bases between. CDR3 in DNA: TGTGCCAGCAGTGTTGAGGGTTACGAGCAGTACTTC. This gives the protein CASSVEGYEQYF.

The chain combines TRBV5-1 with TRBJ2-7; TRBD1 aligns across 11 bases. V dropped 3 bases and J dropped 1; count of bases not matched to a gene: 3. The CDR3 length is 15 residues. The germline V gene has CDR1 SGHRS and CDR2 YFSETQ. CDR3 sequence (DNA): TGCGCCAGCAGCTGGGGGACAGGGGGGTCCTACGAGCAGTACTTC. Amino acid sequence: CASSWGTGGSYEQYF.

This clone was counted a few times. The chain employs TRBV9 and TRBJ2-1, with TRBD2 matching 8 bases. The germline gives CDR1 SGDLS, CDR2 YYNGEE. There are 15 residues in the CDR3. The V and J ends lost 4 bases and 1 base, in that order; junction bases with no gene match: 4. As DNA, the CDR3 is TGTGCCAGCAGCCCAGGGACTAGTTCCTACAATGAGCAGTTCTTC. Protein: CASSPGTSSYNEQFF. The complete variable domain, with remaining parts taken from reference TRBV9 and TRBJ2-1, reads DSGVTQTPKHLITATGQRVTLRCSPRSGDLSVYWYQQSLDQGLQFLIQYYNGEERAKGNILERFSAQQFPDLHSELNLSSLELGDSALYFCASSPGTSSYNEQFFGPGTRLTVL.

This chain joins TRBV6-5 and TRBJ2-7; tentative D call: TRBD1 (6 bases). V gave up 4 bases and J gave up 5 bases, with 18 bases separating them. Germline CDR1 and CDR2: MNHEY and SVGAGI. The CDR3 consists of 15 residues. CDR3 protein: CASSSPGQGLDEQYF. The CDR3 DNA follows: TGTGCCAGCAGTTCCCCCGGGCAGGGGCTCGACGAGCAGTACTTC.

The rearrangement joins TRBV9 to TRBJ1-1; 8 nucleotides align to TRBD1. The CDR3 consists of 14 residues. Per germline, CDR1 SGDLS and CDR2 YYNGEE. Germline trimming cut 2 bases from V and 5 bases from J; bases unmatched to any gene: 5. The CDR3 sequence: CASSVGQGETEAFF. The DNA of the CDR3 is TGTGCCAGCAGCGTCGGACAGGGTGAAACTGAAGCTTTCTTT.

The chain employs TRBV11-3 and TRBJ2-7; TRBD2 is a possible D gene (6 bases). The V and J ends lost 3 bases and 0 bases respectively, with 18 bases between them. The CDR3 sequence is 17 residues long. Germline V CDR1 and CDR2: SGHNT, YENEEA. The CDR3 nucleotides read TGTGCCAGCAGCTTTGCCTGGGGGGAGACATTCTCCTACGAGCAGTACTTC. Translating gives CASSFAWGETFSYEQYF.

The chain couples TRBV4-1 to TRBJ1-2; 10 bases map to TRBD1. CDR3 length: 16 amino acids. Trimming took 7 bases from V and 5 from J; bases not matched to a gene: 13. Per the germline V gene, CDR1 is MGHRA and CDR2 is YSYEKL. DNA of the CDR3: TGCGCCAGCACCCCAAGATCGGACAGGGGGTTGTATGGCTACACCTTC. It translates to CASTPRSDRGLYGYTF.

J is TRBJ1-6 and V is TRBV10-3; maybe TRBD1 (5 bases). With 4 bases removed from V and 2 bases from J, the gap between germline ends came to 6 bases. Germline V gene data show CDR1 as ENHRY and CDR2 as SYGVKD. The length of the CDR3 is 14 residues. CDR3 region: CAISGTPYNSPLHF. The DNA of the CDR3 is TGTGCCATCAGTGGGACACCCTATAATTCACCCCTCCACTTT.